This T cell receptor (beta chain) was sequenced in a study of OX40 agonist ivuxolimab in advanced cancers. Study information: Antecedent anti-PD-1, anti-PD-L1 or anti-CTLA-4 therapy was permissible, with roughly 40% having received some. Partial responses were achieved by three patients: one hepatocellular carcinoma, two cutaneous melanoma.

There are 18 residues in the CDR3. The germline V gene has CDR1 LGHNT and CDR2 FRNRAP. With 1 base clipped from V and 12 bases from J, the junction kept 14 bases outside the gene matches. Profiled with immunoSEQ multiplex PCR; TCRdb holds only in-frame clones, not every one. The sample has tens of thousands of clones, 83% seen once; the top ten hold roughly 3.2%. Points on this clone: Antigen: not known.

Points from the study as a whole: Partial responders receiving 0.1-3.0 mg/kg showed among the lowest clonal expansion.

The clonotype was recovered from an adult with an advanced solid tumor such as melanoma, head and neck, liver or kidney cancer. The sequences come from CD4+ or CD8+ T cells sorted from blood, collected in a trial of the OX40 agonist ivuxolimab. V usage is TRBV12-5 and J usage is TRBJ2-1; TRBD2 matches 14 bases. The CDR3, as DNA: TGTGCTAGTGGTTTGGCTACGGAGGGACTAGCGGGAGTTAGTAGGCAGTTCTTC. This codes for CASGLATEGLAGVSRQFF.